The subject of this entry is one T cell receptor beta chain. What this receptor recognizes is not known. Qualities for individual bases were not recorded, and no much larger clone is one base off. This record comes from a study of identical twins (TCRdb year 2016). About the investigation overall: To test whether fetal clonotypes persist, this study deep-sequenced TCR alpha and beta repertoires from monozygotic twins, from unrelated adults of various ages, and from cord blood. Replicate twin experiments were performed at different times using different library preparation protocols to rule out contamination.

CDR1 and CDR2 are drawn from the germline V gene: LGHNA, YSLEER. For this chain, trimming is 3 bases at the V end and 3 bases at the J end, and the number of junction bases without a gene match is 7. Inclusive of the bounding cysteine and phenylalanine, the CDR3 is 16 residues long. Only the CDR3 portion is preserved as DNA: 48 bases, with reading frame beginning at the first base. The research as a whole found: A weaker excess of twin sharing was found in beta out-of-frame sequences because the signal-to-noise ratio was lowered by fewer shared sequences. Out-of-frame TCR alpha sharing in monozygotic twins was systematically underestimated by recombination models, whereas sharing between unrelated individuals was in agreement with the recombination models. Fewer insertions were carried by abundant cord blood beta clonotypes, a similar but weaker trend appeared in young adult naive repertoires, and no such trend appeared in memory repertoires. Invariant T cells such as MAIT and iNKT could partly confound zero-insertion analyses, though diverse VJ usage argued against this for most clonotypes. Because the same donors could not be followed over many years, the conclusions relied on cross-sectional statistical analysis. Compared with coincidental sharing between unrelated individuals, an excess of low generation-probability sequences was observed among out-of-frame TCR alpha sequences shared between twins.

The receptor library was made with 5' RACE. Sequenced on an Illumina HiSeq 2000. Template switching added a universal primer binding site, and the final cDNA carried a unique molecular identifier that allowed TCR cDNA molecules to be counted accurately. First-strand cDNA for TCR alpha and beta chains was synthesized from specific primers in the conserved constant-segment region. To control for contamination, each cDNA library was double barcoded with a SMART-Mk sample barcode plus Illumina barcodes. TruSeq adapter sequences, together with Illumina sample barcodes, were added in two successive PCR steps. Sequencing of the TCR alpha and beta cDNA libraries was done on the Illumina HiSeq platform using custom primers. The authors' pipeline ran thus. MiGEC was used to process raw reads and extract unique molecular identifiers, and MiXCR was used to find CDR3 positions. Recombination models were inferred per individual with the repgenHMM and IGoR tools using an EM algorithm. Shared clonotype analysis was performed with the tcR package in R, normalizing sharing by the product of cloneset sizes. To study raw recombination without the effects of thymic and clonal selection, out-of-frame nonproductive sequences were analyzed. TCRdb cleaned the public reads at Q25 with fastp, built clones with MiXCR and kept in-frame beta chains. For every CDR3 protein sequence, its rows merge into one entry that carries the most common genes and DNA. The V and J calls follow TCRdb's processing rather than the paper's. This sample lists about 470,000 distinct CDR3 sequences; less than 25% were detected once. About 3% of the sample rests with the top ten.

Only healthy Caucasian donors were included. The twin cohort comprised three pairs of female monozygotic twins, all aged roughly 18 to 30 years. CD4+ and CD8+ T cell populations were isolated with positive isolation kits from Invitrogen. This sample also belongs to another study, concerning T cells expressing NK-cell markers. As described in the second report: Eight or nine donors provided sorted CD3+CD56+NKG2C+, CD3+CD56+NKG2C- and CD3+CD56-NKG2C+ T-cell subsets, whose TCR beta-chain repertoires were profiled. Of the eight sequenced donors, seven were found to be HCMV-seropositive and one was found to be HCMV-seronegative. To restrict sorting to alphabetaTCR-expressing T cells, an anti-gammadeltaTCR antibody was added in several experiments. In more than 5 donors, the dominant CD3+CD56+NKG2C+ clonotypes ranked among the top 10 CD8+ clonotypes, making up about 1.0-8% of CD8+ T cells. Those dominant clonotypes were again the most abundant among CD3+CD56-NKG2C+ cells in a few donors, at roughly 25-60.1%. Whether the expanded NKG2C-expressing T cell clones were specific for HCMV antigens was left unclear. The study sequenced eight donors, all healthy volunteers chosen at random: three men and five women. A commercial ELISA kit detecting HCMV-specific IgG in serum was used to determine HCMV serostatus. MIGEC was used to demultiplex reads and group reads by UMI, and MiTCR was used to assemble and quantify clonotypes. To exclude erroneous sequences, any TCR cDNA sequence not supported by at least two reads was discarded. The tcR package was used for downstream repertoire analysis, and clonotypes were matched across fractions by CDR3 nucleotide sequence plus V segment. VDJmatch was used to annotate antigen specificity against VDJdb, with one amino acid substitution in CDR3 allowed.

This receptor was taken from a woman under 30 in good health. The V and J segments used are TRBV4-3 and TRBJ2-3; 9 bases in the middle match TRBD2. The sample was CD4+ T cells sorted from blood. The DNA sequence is TGCGCCAGCAGCCAGGCGCTAGCGGGGCGAACAGATACGCAGTATTTT. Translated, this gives CASSQALAGRTDTQYF.